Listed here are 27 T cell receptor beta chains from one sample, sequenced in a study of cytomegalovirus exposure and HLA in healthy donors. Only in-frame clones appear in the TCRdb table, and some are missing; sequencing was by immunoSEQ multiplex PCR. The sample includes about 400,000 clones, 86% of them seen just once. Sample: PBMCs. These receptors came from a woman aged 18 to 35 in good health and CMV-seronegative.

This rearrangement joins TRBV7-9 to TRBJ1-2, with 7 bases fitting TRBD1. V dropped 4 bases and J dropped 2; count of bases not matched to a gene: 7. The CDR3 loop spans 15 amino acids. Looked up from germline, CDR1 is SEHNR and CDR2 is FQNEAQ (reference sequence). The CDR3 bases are TGTGCCAGCAGCTCGTCCGGACAGGCGAACTATGGCTACACCTTC. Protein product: CASSSSGQANYGYTF.

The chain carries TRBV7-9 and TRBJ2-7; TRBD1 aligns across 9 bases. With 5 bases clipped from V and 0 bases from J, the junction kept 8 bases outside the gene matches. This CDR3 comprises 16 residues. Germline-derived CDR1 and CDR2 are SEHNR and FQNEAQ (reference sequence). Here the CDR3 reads CASSLRQGVDSYEQYF. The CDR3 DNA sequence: TGTGCCAGCAGCCTACGACAGGGGGTCGACTCCTACGAGCAGTACTTC.

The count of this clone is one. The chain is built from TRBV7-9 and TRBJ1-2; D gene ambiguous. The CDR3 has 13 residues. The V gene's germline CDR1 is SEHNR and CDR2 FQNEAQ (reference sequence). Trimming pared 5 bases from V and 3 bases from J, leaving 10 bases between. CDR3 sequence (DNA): TGTGCCAGCAGCCAACAGCCGGACTATGGCTACACCTTC. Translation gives CASSQQPDYGYTF.

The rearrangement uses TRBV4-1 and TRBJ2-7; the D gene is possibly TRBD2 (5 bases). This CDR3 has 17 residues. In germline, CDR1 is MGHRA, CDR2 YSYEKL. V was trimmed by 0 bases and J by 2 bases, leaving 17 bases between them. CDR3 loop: CASSQDEAGLITYEQYF. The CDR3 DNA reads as TGCGCCAGCAGCCAAGATGAAGCTGGACTGATTACCTACGAGCAGTACTTC.

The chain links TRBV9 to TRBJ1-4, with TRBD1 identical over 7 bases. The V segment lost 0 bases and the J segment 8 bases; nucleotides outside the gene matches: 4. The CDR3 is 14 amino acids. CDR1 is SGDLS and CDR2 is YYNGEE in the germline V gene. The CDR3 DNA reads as TGTGCCAGCAGCGTAGGACAGGGACGAGAAAAACTGTTTTTT. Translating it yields CASSVGQGREKLFF.

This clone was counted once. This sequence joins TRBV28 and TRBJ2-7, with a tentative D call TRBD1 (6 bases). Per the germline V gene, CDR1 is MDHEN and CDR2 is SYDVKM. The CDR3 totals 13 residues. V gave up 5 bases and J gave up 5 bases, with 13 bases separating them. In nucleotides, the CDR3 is TGTGCCAGCAGTCCCGGGACATCGCACGAGCAGTACTTC. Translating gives CASSPGTSHEQYF.

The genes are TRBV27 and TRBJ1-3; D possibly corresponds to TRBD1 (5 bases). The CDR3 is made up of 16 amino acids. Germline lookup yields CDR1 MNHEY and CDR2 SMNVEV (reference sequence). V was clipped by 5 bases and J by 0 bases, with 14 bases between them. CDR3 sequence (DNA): TGTGCCAGCAGTCCATCACACAGGAGCTCTGGAAACACCATATATTTT. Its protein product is CASSPSHRSSGNTIYF.

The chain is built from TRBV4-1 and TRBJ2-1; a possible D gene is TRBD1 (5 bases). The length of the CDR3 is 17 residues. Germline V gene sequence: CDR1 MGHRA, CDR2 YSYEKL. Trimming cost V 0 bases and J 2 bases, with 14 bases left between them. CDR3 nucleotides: TGCGCCAGCAGCCAAGAAGGACACGGCGTCCCCTACAATGAGCAGTTCTTC. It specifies CASSQEGHGVPYNEQFF.

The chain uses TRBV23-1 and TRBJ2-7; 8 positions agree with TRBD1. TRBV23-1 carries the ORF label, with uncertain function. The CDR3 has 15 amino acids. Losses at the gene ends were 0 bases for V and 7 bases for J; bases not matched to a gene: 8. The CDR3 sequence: CASSQSGQGAVEQYF. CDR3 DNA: TGCGCCAGCAGTCAATCGGGGCAGGGGGCAGTGGAGCAGTACTTC.

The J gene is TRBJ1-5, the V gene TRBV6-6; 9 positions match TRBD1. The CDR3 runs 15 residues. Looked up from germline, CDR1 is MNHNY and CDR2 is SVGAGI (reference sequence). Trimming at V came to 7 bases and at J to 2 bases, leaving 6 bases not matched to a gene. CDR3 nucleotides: TGTGCCAGCACAACACAGGGGGCAGGCAATCAGCCCCAGCATTTT. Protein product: CASTTQGAGNQPQHF.

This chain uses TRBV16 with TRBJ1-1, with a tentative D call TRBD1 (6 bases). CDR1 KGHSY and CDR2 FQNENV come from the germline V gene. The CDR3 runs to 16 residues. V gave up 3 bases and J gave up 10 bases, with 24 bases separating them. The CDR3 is CASSQVGTQTQIGAFF. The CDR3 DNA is TGTGCCAGCAGCCAGGTTGGGACACAAACCCAAATTGGAGCTTTCTTT. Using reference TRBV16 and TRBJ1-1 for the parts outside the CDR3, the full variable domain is GEEVAQTPKHLVRGEGQKAKLYCAPIKGHSYVFWYQQVLKNEFKFLISFQNENVFDETGMPKERFSAKCLPNSPCSLEIQATKLEDSAVYFCASSQVGTQTQIGAFFGQGTRLTVV.

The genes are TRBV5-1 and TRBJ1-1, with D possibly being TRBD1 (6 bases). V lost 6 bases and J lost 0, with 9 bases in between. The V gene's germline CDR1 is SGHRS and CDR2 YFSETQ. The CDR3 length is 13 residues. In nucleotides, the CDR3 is TGCGCCAGCAAACAGGGACTGAACACTGAAGCTTTCTTT. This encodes CASKQGLNTEAFF.

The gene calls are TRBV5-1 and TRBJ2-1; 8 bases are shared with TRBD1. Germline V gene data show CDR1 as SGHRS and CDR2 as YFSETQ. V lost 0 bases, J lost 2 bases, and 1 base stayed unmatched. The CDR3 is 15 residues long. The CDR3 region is CASSLETGAYNEQFF. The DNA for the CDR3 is TGCGCCAGCAGCTTGGAGACAGGGGCCTACAATGAGCAGTTCTTC.

Here the CDR3 reads CASSQTPGSGRTDTQYF. The CDR3 bases are TGTGCCAGCAGCCAAACCCCGGGAAGCGGGAGGACAGATACGCAGTATTTT. The chain couples TRBV4-2 to TRBJ2-3; TRBD2 matches 9 bases. The CDR3 length is 17 residues. Germline CDR1 and CDR2: LGHNA and YNFKEQ. V lost 2 bases and J lost 3; bases outside the gene matches: 9.

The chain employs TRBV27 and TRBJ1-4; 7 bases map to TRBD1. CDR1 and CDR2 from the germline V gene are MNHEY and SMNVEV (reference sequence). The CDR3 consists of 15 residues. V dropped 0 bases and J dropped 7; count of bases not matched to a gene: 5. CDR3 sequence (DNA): TGTGCCAGCAGTTTATCAGGGGGCGAAGGTGAAAAACTGTTTTTT. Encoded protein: CASSLSGGEGEKLFF.

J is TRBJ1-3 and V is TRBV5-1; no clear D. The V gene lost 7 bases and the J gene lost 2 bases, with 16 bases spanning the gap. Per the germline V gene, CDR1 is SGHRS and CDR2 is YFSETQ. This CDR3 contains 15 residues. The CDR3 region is CASGPGNSAGNTIYF. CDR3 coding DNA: TGCGCCAGCGGTCCGGGAAATTCAGCTGGAAACACCATATATTTT.

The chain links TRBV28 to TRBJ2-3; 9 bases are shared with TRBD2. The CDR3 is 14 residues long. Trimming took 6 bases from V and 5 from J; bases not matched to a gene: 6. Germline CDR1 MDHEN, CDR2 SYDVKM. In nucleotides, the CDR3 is TGTGCCAGCAGAGGCGGGAGGGTGCTAGATACGCAGTATTTT. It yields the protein CASRGGRVLDTQYF. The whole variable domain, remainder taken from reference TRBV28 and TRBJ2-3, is DVKVTQSSRYLVKRTGEKVFLECVQDMDHENMFWYRQDPGLGLRLIYFSYDVKMKEKGDIPEGYSVSREKKERFSLILESASTNQTSMYLCASRGGRVLDTQYFGPGTRLTVL.

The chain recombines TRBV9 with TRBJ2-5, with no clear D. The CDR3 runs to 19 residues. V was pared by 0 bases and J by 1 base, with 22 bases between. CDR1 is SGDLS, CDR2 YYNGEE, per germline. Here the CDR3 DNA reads TGTGCCAGCAGCGTAGCCCCACCGCTGAATGGTGGAGCCCAAGAGACCCAGTACTTC. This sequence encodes CASSVAPPLNGGAQETQYF.

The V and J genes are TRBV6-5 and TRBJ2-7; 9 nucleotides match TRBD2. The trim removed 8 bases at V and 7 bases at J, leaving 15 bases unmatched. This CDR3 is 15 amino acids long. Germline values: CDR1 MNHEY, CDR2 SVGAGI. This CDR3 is CASGRRGLAKGEQYF. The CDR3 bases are TGTGCCAGCGGGCGGAGGGGACTAGCAAAGGGTGAGCAGTACTTC.

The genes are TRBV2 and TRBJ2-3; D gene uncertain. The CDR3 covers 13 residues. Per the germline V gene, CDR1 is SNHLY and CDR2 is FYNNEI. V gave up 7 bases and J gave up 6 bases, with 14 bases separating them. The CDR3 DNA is TGTGCCAGCACCACCACCCTAGTTGATACGCAGTATTTT. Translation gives CASTTTLVDTQYF.

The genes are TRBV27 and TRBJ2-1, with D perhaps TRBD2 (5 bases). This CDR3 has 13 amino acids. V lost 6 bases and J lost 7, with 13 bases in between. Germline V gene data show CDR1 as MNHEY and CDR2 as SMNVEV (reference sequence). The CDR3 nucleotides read TGTGCCAGCAGCCCCGGGGTGGGGAATGAGCAGTTCTTC. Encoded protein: CASSPGVGNEQFF.

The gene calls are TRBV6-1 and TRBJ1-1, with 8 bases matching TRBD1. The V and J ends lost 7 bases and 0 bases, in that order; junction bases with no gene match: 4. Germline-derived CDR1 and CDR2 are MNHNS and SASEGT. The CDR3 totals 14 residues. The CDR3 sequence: CASNRDRLNTEAFF. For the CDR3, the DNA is TGTGCCAGCAATAGGGACAGGTTGAACACTGAAGCTTTCTTT.

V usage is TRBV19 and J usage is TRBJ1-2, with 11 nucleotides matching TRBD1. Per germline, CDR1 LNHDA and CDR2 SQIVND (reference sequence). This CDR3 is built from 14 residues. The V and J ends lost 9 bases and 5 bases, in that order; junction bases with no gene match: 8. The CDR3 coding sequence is TGTGCCAGCCTGGACAGGGGGCGCGGGTATGGCTACACCTTC. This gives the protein CASLDRGRGYGYTF. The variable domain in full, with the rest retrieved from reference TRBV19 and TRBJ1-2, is DGGITQSPKYLFRKEGQNVTLSCEQNLNHDAMYWYRQDPGQGLRLIYYSQIVNDFQKGDIAEGYSVSREKKESFPLTVTSAQKNPTAFYLCASLDRGRGYGYTFGSGTRLTVV.

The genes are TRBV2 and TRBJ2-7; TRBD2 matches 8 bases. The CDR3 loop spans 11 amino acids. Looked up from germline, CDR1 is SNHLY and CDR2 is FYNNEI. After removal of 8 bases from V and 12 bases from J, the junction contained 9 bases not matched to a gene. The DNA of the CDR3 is TGTGCCAGCCTAACGGGAGGGGAAGCGTACTTC. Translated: CASLTGGEAYF.

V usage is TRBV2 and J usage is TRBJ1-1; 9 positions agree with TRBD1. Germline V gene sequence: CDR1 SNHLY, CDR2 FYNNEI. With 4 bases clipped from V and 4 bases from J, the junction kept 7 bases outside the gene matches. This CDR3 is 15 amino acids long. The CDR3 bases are TGTGCCAGCAGTGTGGGGGGACAGGGAGGCACTGAAGCTTTCTTT. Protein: CASSVGGQGGTEAFF.

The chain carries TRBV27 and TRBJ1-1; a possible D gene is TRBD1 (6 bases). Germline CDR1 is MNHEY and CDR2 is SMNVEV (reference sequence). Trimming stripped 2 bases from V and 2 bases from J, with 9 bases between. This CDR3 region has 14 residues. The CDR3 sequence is CASSLNRENTEAFF. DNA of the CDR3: TGTGCCAGCAGTTTAAACAGGGAAAACACTGAAGCTTTCTTT.

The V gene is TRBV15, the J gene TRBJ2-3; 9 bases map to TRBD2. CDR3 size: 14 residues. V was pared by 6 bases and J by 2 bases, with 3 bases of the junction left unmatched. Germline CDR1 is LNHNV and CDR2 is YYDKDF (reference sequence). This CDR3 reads CATRQRGATDTQYF. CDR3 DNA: TGTGCCACCAGACAGCGGGGGGCCACAGATACGCAGTATTTT.